This T cell receptor (beta chain) was sequenced during a study of vaccination and CD4 T cells after COVID-19. The overall study: Cells were stimulated with overlapping spike peptide pools from SARS-CoV-2, HCoV-NL63, HCoV-OC43 and HCoV-229E.

An Oncomine TCR Beta short-read assay was used to sequence the DNA from cultured CD4+ T cells. Investigators isolated genomic DNA from cultured CD4+ T cells. One entry per CDR3 protein results from TCRdb running MiXCR on the PCR reads. This table has fewer than 10,000 distinct CDR3 sequences, around two thirds appearing once. In the case of this clonotype: The antigen remains undetermined.

General study findings and limits: Convalescent patients' vaccine-specific clones were spike mono-reactive in 304 of 307 cases. Looking at convalescent patients, a median approximately 86% of reactive clones were present only post-vaccination.

Stated treatment: roughly ten-day PBMC culture with coronavirus spike peptide pools or control peptides (ViraFEST assay). With 1 base clipped from V and 5 bases from J, the junction kept 8 bases outside the gene matches. CDR3 size: 16 residues. Germline V lookup: CDR1 SEHNR, CDR2 FQNEAQ (reference sequence). What was sequenced was CD4+ T cells from blood, cultured in vitro. The chain combines TRBV7-9 with TRBJ2-5, with 9 bases that match TRBD2. The sequence derives from a human donor who had recovered from COVID-19. CDR3 coding DNA: TGTGCCAGCAGCTTAGTACGCGGGAGGGCCGGGGAGACCCAGTACTTC. Translating gives CASSLVRGRAGETQYF.